The T cell receptor beta chain described here comes from a study of blood T cells in healthy people across ages. Germline V gene lookup returns CDR1 MDHEN and CDR2 SYDVKM. CDR3 length: 16 amino acids. Trimming shortened V by 5 bases and J by 8 bases, and 21 bases separated the two germline ends. A second PCR of about 7 to 11 cycles used a sample-barcoded 5' primer and a J-beta primer mix. TCRdb processed the 5' RACE reads anew with MiXCR; each CDR3 protein has one entry. The sample has approximately 800,000 distinct CDR3 sequences; around 62% are singletons. Material for sequencing was blood. This rearrangement joins TRBV28 to TRBJ1-4; D uncertain. The TCR originated in a man aged 25 to 40 in good health. The CDR3 DNA is TGTGCCAGCAGTCCAAGGAAACGGATAGGAGTAGAAAAACTGTTTTTT. Translating gives CASSPRKRIGVEKLFF.